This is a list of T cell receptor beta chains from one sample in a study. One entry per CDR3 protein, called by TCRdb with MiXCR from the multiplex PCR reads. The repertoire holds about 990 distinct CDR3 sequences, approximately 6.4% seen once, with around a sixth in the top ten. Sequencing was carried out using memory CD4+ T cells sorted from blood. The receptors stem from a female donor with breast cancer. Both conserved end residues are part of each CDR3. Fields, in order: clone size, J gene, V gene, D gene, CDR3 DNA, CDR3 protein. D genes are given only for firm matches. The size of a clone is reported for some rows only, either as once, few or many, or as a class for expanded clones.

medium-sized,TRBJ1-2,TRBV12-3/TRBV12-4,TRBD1,TGTGCCAGCAGACCCGGACAGGGTATTTGGGGCTACACCTTC,CASRPGQGIWGYTF
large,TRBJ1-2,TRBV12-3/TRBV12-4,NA,TGTGCCAGCAGCCGCGACACTAACTATGGCTACACCTTC,CASSRDTNYGYTF
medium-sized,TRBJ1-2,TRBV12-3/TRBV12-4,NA,TGTGCCAGCAGGGACGGGATTCGGTGGGGCTACACCTTC,CASRDGIRWGYTF
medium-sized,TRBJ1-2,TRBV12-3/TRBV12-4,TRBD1,TGTGCCAGCAGTTTGTCAATACGGACAGGGGCCCATGGCTACACCTTC,CASSLSIRTGAHGYTF
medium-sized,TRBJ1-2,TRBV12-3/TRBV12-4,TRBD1,TGTGCCAGCAGTTTGACCGGGACAGGGCACCCCTATGGCTACACCTTC,CASSLTGTGHPYGYTF
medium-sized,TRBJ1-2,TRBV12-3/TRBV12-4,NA,TGTGCCAGCAGCCCAGGGGATCTCTATGGCTACACCTTC,CASSPGDLYGYTF
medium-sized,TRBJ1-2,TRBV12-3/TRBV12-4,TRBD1,TGTGCCAGCGCGGCCCGGGACAGGGTGGATGGCTACACCTTC,CASAARDRVDGYTF
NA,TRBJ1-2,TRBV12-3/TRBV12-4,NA,TGTGCCAGCAGTTGGACGGAACATGGCTACACCTTC,CASSWTEHGYTF
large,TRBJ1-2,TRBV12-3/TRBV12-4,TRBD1,TGTGCCAGCAGTTCGGTGACAGGGAGACTCAACTATGGCTACACCTTC,CASSSVTGRLNYGYTF
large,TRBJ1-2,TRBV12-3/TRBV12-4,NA,TGTGCCAGCAGTTTGAACAGTAACTATGGCTACACCTTC,CASSLNSNYGYTF
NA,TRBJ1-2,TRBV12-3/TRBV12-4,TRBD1,TGTGCCAGCAGTTCCTGGACAGGTGGCTACACCTTC,CASSSWTGGYTF